The 14 T cell receptor beta chains listed next were all sequenced from one sample in a study of T-cell reconstitution after alpha-beta-depleted transplantation in children. The TCRbeta library was prepared with unique molecular identifiers. TCRdb reprocessed the PCR reads via MiXCR and lists one record per CDR3 protein. This sample has about 830,000 distinct CDR3 sequences, with roughly 15% found just once. Sequencing used PBMCs, mostly from graft donor cells, obtained 360 days after TCRalphabeta/CD19-depleted stem cell transplant. These receptors were obtained from a male patient aged 10 to 17 who had a stem cell transplant for acute lymphoblastic leukemia, so the T cells may come from the graft donor.

This clonotype was seen a handful of times. The chain combines TRBV5-1 with TRBJ1-4; 7 bases fit TRBD1. Trimming took 3 bases from V and 7 from J; bases not matched to a gene: 6. The CDR3 consists of 14 residues. The V gene's germline CDR1 is SGHRS and CDR2 YFSETQ. CDR3 coding DNA: TGCGCCAGCAGCTCCCGGACAGGAGGTGAAAAACTGTTTTTT. This encodes CASSSRTGGEKLFF.

The chain joins TRBV5-1 to TRBJ2-7, with D possibly matching TRBD2 (6 bases). Germline CDR1 and CDR2: SGHRS and YFSETQ. V lost 1 base and J lost 3, with 14 bases in between. This CDR3 region has 15 residues. CDR3: CASSLLPGVDYEQYF. DNA for the CDR3: TGCGCCAGCAGCTTGCTTCCGGGAGTCGACTACGAGCAGTACTTC.

The genes are TRBV4-1 and TRBJ2-1, with D unresolved. Germline-derived CDR1 and CDR2 are MGHRA and YSYEKL. This CDR3 contains 14 residues. V lost 2 bases, J lost 6 bases, and 11 bases lay in between. CDR3 nucleotides: TGCGCCAGCAGCCAACCGCTAGGTCCCAATGAGCAGTTCTTC. Translating gives CASSQPLGPNEQFF.

The chain joins TRBV29-1 to TRBJ1-2; a weak D match, TRBD1 (5 bases). CDR1 SQVTM and CDR2 ANQGSEA come from the germline V gene. Trimming stripped 3 bases from V and 6 bases from J, with 8 bases between. The length of the CDR3 is 11 residues. The CDR3 sequence is CSVEGVDGYTF. CDR3 in DNA: TGCAGCGTTGAGGGGGTGGATGGCTACACCTTC.

This clonotype was observed many times. The V call is TRBV5-1, the J call TRBJ2-2; 9 bases fit TRBD1. Germline V gene sequence: CDR1 SGHRS, CDR2 YFSETQ. J lost 1 base, V lost 2 bases, and 3 bases had no gene match. The CDR3 runs 16 residues. The CDR3: CASSLLGQGNTGELFF. The CDR3 nucleotides are TGCGCCAGCAGCTTATTGGGACAGGGGAACACCGGGGAGCTGTTTTTT.

This clonotype occurred a few times. This chain uses TRBV29-1 with TRBJ2-7; TRBD2 agrees at 14 bases. CDR1 SQVTM and CDR2 ANQGSEA come from the germline V gene. V trimming: 0 bases; J trimming: 4 bases; junction bases outside the gene matches: 8. The CDR3 loop spans 17 amino acids. This CDR3 reads CSVEELGLAGVGYEQYF. The CDR3 nucleotides are TGCAGCGTTGAAGAACTGGGACTAGCGGGAGTCGGGTACGAGCAGTACTTC.

The chain joins TRBV20-1 to TRBJ2-7; the D gene is possibly TRBD1 (6 bases). Trimming removed 4 bases from V and 3 bases from J, with 19 bases in between. The CDR3 has 15 residues. Per germline, CDR1 DFQATT and CDR2 SNEGSKA (reference sequence). The CDR3 here is CSATRRDRHVYEQYF. In DNA, the CDR3 is TGCAGTGCTACTAGGCGAGACAGGCATGTCTACGAGCAGTACTTC.

This clonotype showed up just a few times. The rearrangement uses TRBV15 and TRBJ1-5, with D perhaps TRBD1 (5 bases). The V gene lost 0 bases and the J gene lost 5 bases, with 8 bases spanning the gap. The length of the CDR3 is 14 residues. Germline V gene sequence: CDR1 LNHNV, CDR2 YYDKDF (reference sequence). CDR3 in amino acids: CATSRDREYQPQHF. DNA of the CDR3: TGTGCCACCAGCAGAGACAGGGAATATCAGCCCCAGCATTTT.

This chain connects TRBV9 to TRBJ2-7, with 8 bases that match TRBD1. The CDR3 is made up of 15 amino acids. Losses at the gene ends were 4 bases for V and 4 bases for J; bases not matched to a gene: 10. The V gene's germline CDR1 is SGDLS and CDR2 YYNGEE. The CDR3 spells CASSLTGDGGYEQYF. CDR3 coding DNA: TGTGCCAGCAGCCTGACAGGGGATGGAGGTTACGAGCAGTACTTC.

The gene calls are TRBV4-1 and TRBJ1-1; D gene unclear. Germline V gene lookup returns CDR1 MGHRA and CDR2 YSYEKL. V was shortened by 2 bases and J by 10 bases, with 14 bases between the two germline ends. The CDR3 totals 13 residues. CDR3 residues: CASSQRQALGAFF. CDR3 nucleotides: TGCGCCAGCAGCCAACGCCAGGCACTGGGAGCTTTCTTT.

The chain links TRBV24-1 to TRBJ2-3, with D possibly being TRBD1 (5 bases). CDR1 is KGHDR, CDR2 SFDVKD, per germline. The length of the CDR3 is 14 residues. The V end lost 4 bases, the J end lost 6 bases, and 13 bases lay between the germline ends. CDR3 coding DNA: TGTGCCACCAGTGAGGAAGGGGTTAAGGATACGCAGTATTTT. This sequence encodes CATSEEGVKDTQYF.

The chain couples TRBV5-1 to TRBJ2-7; D is ambiguous. V lost 0 bases and J 2 bases, leaving 12 bases between the germline ends. The CDR3 extends over 15 amino acids. The germline V gene encodes CDR1 SGHRS and CDR2 YFSETQ. CDR3 sequence: CASSLGPRTTYEQYF. CDR3 coding DNA: TGCGCCAGCAGCTTGGGGCCGAGGACCACCTACGAGCAGTACTTC.

V gene TRBV20-1 combines with J gene TRBJ2-1; TRBD2 matches 11 bases. The V segment lost 0 bases and the J segment 0 bases; nucleotides outside the gene matches: 4. CDR1 and CDR2 from the germline V gene are DFQATT and SNEGSKA (reference sequence). The CDR3 is made up of 17 amino acids. CDR3 bases: TGCAGTGCTAGAGATACTAGCGGGAGATACTCCTACAATGAGCAGTTCTTC. Protein product: CSARDTSGRYSYNEQFF.

This clonotype was seen a few times. The rearrangement joins TRBV27 to TRBJ2-7, with 7 positions matching TRBD2. The V gene end was trimmed by 4 bases and the J gene end by 7 bases; junction bases not matched to a gene: 10. In germline, CDR1 is MNHEY, CDR2 SMNVEV (reference sequence). CDR3 length equals 14 residues. The CDR3 DNA follows: TGTGCCAGCAGTTGGTTGAGCGGGATAGGAGAGCAGTACTTC. Its translation is CASSWLSGIGEQYF.